Shown below are 2 T cell receptor beta chains from a single sample sequenced in a study of beta chain features in type 1 diabetes. Expressed TCRB transcripts were sequenced, since all the RNA that had been isolated was reverse transcribed. Sequencing was performed with immunoSEQ multiplex PCR; in TCRdb, only in-frame clones are kept and a portion is missing. The table lists roughly 450,000 clones, roughly 10% of them singletons. Sequenced material: naive CD4+ T cells from blood. The receptors derive from a woman younger than 35 in good health.

The table lists this clone with a few counts. The CDR3 coding sequence is TGTGCCAGCAGCTTAGTCAAGGTTAACACTGAAGCTTTCTTT. This translates into CASSLVKVNTEAFF. The rearrangement links TRBV7-2 to TRBJ1-1; D gene uncertain. With 1 base removed from V and 2 bases from J, the gap between germline ends came to 8 bases. Germline CDR1 reads SGHTA; CDR2 reads FQGNSA. The CDR3 has 14 amino acids. The full variable domain, in which reference TRBV7-2 and TRBJ1-1 provide the parts outside the CDR3, is GAGVSQSPSNKVTEKGKDVELRCDPISGHTALYWYRQSLGQGLEFLIYFQGNSAPDKSGLPSDRFSAERTGGSVSTLTIQRTQQEDSAVYLCASSLVKVNTEAFFGQGTRLTVV.

The gene calls are TRBV30 and TRBJ1-1; TRBD1 might be the D (6 bases). The CDR3 runs to 14 residues. Trimming shortened V by 0 bases and J by 1 base, and 9 bases separated the two germline ends. Germline lookup yields CDR1 GTSNPN and CDR2 SVGIG (reference sequence). CDR3 sequence: CAWSVFRGNTEAFF. For the CDR3, the DNA is TGTGCCTGGAGTGTTTTCAGGGGGAACACTGAAGCTTTCTTT.